The 20 T cell receptor beta chains presented below share a single source sample, sequenced in a study of regulatory T cells in long-lasting Graves disease. As for time point: newly diagnosed GD, antithyroid drugs for less than 3 months. The TCR library was prepared using RNA isolated from PBMCs. Both iRepertoire HTBI primers and Arm-PCR of CDR3 regions were used to build the TCR beta libraries. TCRdb redid the calling of the multiplex PCR reads with MiXCR, one entry per CDR3 protein. The sample has 620,000 or so distinct CDR3 sequences, about 15% seen once; the top ten hold more than 15%. The same data also contributed to another study, on T cells in Graves' hyperthyroidism and ophthalmopathy.

The sequencing used peripheral blood mononuclear cells (PBMCs), collected at new diagnosis, from a patient treated with antithyroid drugs. The receptor set was obtained from a woman in her twenties or thirties with Graves disease.

This chain links TRBV5-1 with TRBJ1-1; TRBD1 matches at 7 bases. The V segment lost 4 bases and the J segment 6 bases; nucleotides outside the gene matches: 9. The CDR3 extends over 14 amino acids. Germline lookup yields CDR1 SGHRS and CDR2 YFSETQ. Here the CDR3 reads CASSLRQGGAEAFF. DNA for the CDR3: TGCGCCAGCAGCCTGAGGCAGGGGGGGGCTGAAGCTTTCTTT.

The genes are TRBV6-1 and TRBJ2-3; D is ambiguous. The V and J ends lost 7 bases and 6 bases respectively, with 11 bases between them. The CDR3 has 12 residues. Germline values: CDR1 MNHNS, CDR2 SASEGT. CDR3 sequence reads: CASMVSLDTQYF. CDR3 coding DNA: TGTGCCAGCATGGTTTCTTTGGATACGCAGTATTTT.

This clonotype appeared many times. The rearrangement links TRBV19 to TRBJ2-2, with TRBD2 matching 10 bases. The germline gives CDR1 LNHDA, CDR2 SQIVND (reference sequence). The junction had 7 bases not matched to a gene; V was cut back by 5 bases and J by 7 bases. This CDR3 has 15 residues. Written as DNA, the CDR3 is TGTGCCAGTAGTCCTACTAGCGGGGTTAGCGGGGAGCTGTTTTTT. The encoded protein is CASSPTSGVSGELFF.

This clonotype came up many times. The genes are TRBV24-1 and TRBJ2-1, with 9 bases identical to TRBD2. With V trimmed by 5 bases and J by 8 bases, 12 bases remained unmatched. The length of the CDR3 is 16 residues. Germline loops: CDR1 KGHDR, CDR2 SFDVKD. The CDR3 DNA sequence: TGTGCCACCAGTGGAGGGGCTAGCGGGATTTCCGATGAGCAGTTCTTC. It yields the protein CATSGGASGISDEQFF.

This clonotype was detected ten times or more. The rearrangement links TRBV9 to TRBJ1-4; D remains ambiguous. This CDR3 region has 16 residues. Looked up from germline, CDR1 is SGDLS and CDR2 is YYNGEE. The ends were cut back, 0 bases at V and 3 bases at J, with 12 bases in the middle. CDR3 nucleotides: TGTGCCAGCAGCGTAGCTATTGGAGGCTCTAATGAAAAACTGTTTTTT. Protein sequence: CASSVAIGGSNEKLFF.

This clonotype was counted at least ten times. The chain links TRBV10-3 to TRBJ1-1; D gene ambiguous. Germline values: CDR1 ENHRY, CDR2 SYGVKD. The V and J ends lost 4 bases and 0 bases respectively, with 9 bases between them. The CDR3 is 14 residues long. The CDR3 nucleotides are TGTGCCATCAGTGTTCAGGAGATGAACACTGAAGCTTTCTTT. Translated, it gives CAISVQEMNTEAFF.

This clonotype was seen repeatedly, ten times or more. This sequence joins TRBV29-1 and TRBJ2-7; 8 nucleotides line up with TRBD1. J was trimmed by 3 bases and V by 4 bases; bases with no gene match: 5. The CDR3 sequence is 13 residues long. Germline V lookup: CDR1 SQVTM, CDR2 ANQGSEA. In DNA form, the CDR3 reads TGCAGCGTTGCGACACAGGGGGGCTACGAGCAGTACTTC. This encodes CSVATQGGYEQYF.

The V and J genes are TRBV4-1 and TRBJ2-1; TRBD1 matches at 9 bases. The V gene end was trimmed by 4 bases and the J gene end by 9 bases; junction bases not matched to a gene: 13. CDR1 MGHRA and CDR2 YSYEKL come from the germline V gene. The CDR3 is 16 residues long. The CDR3 DNA follows: TGCGCCAGCAGCCGGTATGTAGGGACAGGGCGTCGTGAGCAGTTCTTC. Its protein is CASSRYVGTGRREQFF.

The chain joins TRBV5-1 to TRBJ2-3; D gene unclear. Trimming took 4 bases from V and 0 from J, leaving 9 bases between them. This CDR3 comprises 14 residues. CDR1 is SGHRS, CDR2 YFSETQ, per germline. In DNA form, the CDR3 reads TGCGCCAGCAGCAGTCAGAAGAGCACAGATACGCAGTATTTT. Translation: CASSSQKSTDTQYF.

The chain is built from TRBV5-4 and TRBJ1-2; no clear D gene. V was clipped by 0 bases and J by 4 bases, with 7 bases between them. Germline CDR1 and CDR2: SGHNT and YYREEE (reference sequence). This CDR3 has 13 residues. In DNA, the CDR3 is TGTGCCAGCAGCTTGGACCTACCCTATGGCTACACCTTC. Translated, it gives CASSLDLPYGYTF.

This clonotype occurred many times. J is TRBJ2-1 and V is TRBV7-3, with D perhaps being TRBD1 or TRBD2 (5 bases each). Trimming cost V 5 bases and J 6 bases, with 11 bases left between them. The CDR3 consists of 13 residues. Germline CDR1 and CDR2: SGHTA and FQGTGA. In DNA form, the CDR3 reads TGTGCCAGCAGCCGGGACCTAGTCAATGAGCAGTTCTTC. Amino acids: CASSRDLVNEQFF.

The chain has TRBV7-3 and TRBJ2-5; D remains ambiguous. V lost 1 base, J lost 1 base, and 10 bases lay in between. The V gene's germline CDR1 is SGHTA and CDR2 FQGTGA. The CDR3 loop spans 15 amino acids. The CDR3 loop reads CASSLKRSAQETQYF. CDR3 nucleotides: TGTGCCAGCAGCTTAAAGCGATCTGCCCAAGAGACCCAGTACTTC.

This sequence joins TRBV30 and TRBJ2-7; D not certain. The V gene's germline CDR1 is GTSNPN and CDR2 SVGIG (reference sequence). The CDR3 extends over 11 amino acids. Trimming cost V 4 bases and J 3 bases, with 7 bases left between them. The CDR3 DNA sequence: TGTGCCTGGAATTGGCTCTACGAGCAGTACTTC. Translation: CAWNWLYEQYF.

This clonotype was seen once. A far larger clone is just one base off, so this is likely a read error. The V call is TRBV28, the J call TRBJ2-3; 9 bases are a match to TRBD2. With the DNA end fitting TRBJ2-1 better, the J assignment may be wrong. CDR1 and CDR2 from the germline V gene are MDHEN and SYDVKM. This CDR3 is 15 amino acids long. The CDR3 protein is CASSRGPAGGHEQFF. In nucleotides, the CDR3 is TGTGCCAGCAGTCGGGGACCAGCGGGAGGCCACGAGCAGTTCTTC.

This clonotype came up many times. This rearrangement joins TRBV5-1 to TRBJ2-5; 8 nucleotides agree with TRBD2. CDR1 SGHRS and CDR2 YFSETQ come from the germline V gene. The V and J ends lost 4 bases and 5 bases, in that order; junction bases with no gene match: 7. The CDR3 spans 14 residues. CDR3 region: CASSHSGGRETQYF. For the CDR3, the DNA is TGCGCCAGCAGCCACAGCGGGGGTAGGGAGACCCAGTACTTC. The variable domain in full, completed from reference TRBV5-1 and TRBJ2-5, reads KAGVTQTPRYLIKTRGQQVTLSCSPISGHRSVSWYQQTPGQGLQFLFEYFSETQRNKGNFPGRFSGRQFSNSRSEMNVSTLELGDSALYLCASSHSGGRETQYFGPGTRLLVL.

This chain connects TRBV28 to TRBJ2-1; no definite D call. The V gene's germline CDR1 is MDHEN and CDR2 SYDVKM. There are 14 residues in the CDR3. The V and J ends lost 1 base and 7 bases respectively, with 11 bases between them. In nucleotides, the CDR3 is TGTGCCAGCAGTTTATCTTTACTGAGGAATGAGCAGTTCTTC. Amino acids: CASSLSLLRNEQFF.

This clonotype was counted at least ten times. The chain combines TRBV30 with TRBJ2-7, with 8 nucleotides matching TRBD1. V shed 3 bases, J shed 3 bases, and the junction held 10 bases outside the gene matches. The CDR3 is 15 residues long. Germline CDR1 is GTSNPN and CDR2 is SVGIG (reference sequence). The CDR3 protein is CAWSAGGRIFYEQYF. CDR3 sequence (DNA): TGTGCCTGGAGCGCAGGGGGCCGCATCTTCTACGAGCAGTACTTC.

This clonotype was picked up a small number of times. V usage is TRBV24-1 and J usage is TRBJ2-1; a possible D gene is TRBD2 (5 bases). V lost 0 bases to trimming and J lost 9 bases, with 11 bases between them. This CDR3 has 14 residues. CDR1 and CDR2 from the germline V gene are KGHDR and SFDVKD. CDR3 sequence reads: CATSDLGPRGEQFF. DNA for the CDR3: TGTGCCACCAGTGATTTGGGGCCCCGGGGTGAGCAGTTCTTC.

The V call is TRBV30, the J call TRBJ2-4; D perhaps matches TRBD1 (6 bases). CDR1 is GTSNPN and CDR2 is SVGIG in the germline V gene (reference sequence). CDR3 length: 16 amino acids. Trimming took 3 bases from V and 0 from J, leaving 15 bases between them. In DNA form, the CDR3 reads TGTGCCTGGAGGGCGGTTTGGGGGCTAGCCAAAAACATTCAGTACTTC. Amino acids: CAWRAVWGLAKNIQYF.

This clonotype showed up many times. The chain joins TRBV28 to TRBJ1-2, with D hard to call. This CDR3 region has 13 residues. V shed 8 bases and J shed 6 bases, with 16 bases lying between them. Germline CDR1 is MDHEN and CDR2 is SYDVKM. CDR3 protein: CASSLGQWDGYTF. DNA of the CDR3: TGTGCCAGCTCCCTTGGGCAGTGGGATGGCTACACCTTC.